Reported below is one TCR beta chain. Its specificity is not known. Method: immunoSEQ multiplex PCR; TCRdb's copy keeps in-frame clones and lacks some. The sample shows 90,000 to 120,000 clones, about 88% of them seen only once. Germline V gene lookup returns CDR1 SEHNR and CDR2 FQNEAQ (reference sequence). The CDR3 contains 13 residues. V was shortened by 4 bases and J by 5 bases, with 8 bases between the two germline ends. The sample is drawn from a study of T cell responses to AZD1222 COVID-19 vaccine. Study findings and constraints: Unmutated variant regions are reportedly the target of nearly half of TCRs that are spike-specific.

This specimen was peripheral blood, taken on day 0 of AZD1222 vaccination. This rearrangement joins TRBV7-9 to TRBJ1-4; unclear D gene. This TCR was recovered from an adult in good health. Written as DNA, the CDR3 is TGTGCCAGCAGCTATACCACCAATGAAAAACTGTTTTTT. Translated, it gives CASSYTTNEKLFF.